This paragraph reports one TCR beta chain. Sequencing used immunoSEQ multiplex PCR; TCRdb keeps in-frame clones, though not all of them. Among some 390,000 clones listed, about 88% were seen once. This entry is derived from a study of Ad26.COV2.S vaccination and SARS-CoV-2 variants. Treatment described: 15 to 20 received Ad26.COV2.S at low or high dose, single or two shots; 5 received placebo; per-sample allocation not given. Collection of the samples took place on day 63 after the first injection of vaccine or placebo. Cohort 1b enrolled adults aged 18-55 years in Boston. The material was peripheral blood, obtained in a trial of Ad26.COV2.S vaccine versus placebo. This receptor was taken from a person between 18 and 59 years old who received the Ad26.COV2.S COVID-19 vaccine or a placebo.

CDR3 DNA sequence: TGTGCCAGTAGAACCGGGCACTCTGGGGCCAACGTCCTGACTTTC. Its translation is CASRTGHSGANVLTF. This rearrangement joins TRBV19 to TRBJ2-6, with D unresolved. CDR3 length equals 15 residues. Deletions cut 6 bases from V and 0 bases from J, with 9 bases between. Germline assignment: CDR1 LNHDA and CDR2 SQIVND (reference sequence).